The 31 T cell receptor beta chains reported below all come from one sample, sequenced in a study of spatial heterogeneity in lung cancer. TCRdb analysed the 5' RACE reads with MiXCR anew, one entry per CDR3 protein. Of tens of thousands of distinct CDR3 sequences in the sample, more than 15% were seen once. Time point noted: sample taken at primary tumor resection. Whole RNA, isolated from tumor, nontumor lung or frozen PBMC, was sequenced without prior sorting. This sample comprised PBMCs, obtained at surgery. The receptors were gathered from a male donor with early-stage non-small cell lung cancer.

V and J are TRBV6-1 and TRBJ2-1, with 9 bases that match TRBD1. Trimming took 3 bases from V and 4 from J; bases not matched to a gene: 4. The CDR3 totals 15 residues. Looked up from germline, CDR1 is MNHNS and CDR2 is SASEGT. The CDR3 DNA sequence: TGTGCCAGCAGTGAGGGGACAGGGAGGTACAATGAGCAGTTCTTC. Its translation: CASSEGTGRYNEQFF.

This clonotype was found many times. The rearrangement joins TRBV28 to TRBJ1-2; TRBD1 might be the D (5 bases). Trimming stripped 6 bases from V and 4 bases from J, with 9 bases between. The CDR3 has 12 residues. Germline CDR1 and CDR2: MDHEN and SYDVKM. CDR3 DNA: TGTGCCAGCAGACGGGGGTCCTATGGCTACACCTTC. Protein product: CASRRGSYGYTF.

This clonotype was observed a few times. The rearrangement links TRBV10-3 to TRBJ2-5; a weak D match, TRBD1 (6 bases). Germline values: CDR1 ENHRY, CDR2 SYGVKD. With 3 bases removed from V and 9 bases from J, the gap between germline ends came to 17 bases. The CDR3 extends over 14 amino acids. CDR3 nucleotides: TGTGCCATCAGTGACTACAGGGACCCAGGGGCCCAGTACTTC. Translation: CAISDYRDPGAQYF.

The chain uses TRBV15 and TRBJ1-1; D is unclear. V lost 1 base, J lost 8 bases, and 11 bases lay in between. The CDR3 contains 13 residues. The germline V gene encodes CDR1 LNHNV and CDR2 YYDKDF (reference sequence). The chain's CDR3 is CATSRGKGGEAFF. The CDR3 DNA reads TGTGCCACCAGCAGAGGGAAGGGTGGAGAAGCTTTCTTT.

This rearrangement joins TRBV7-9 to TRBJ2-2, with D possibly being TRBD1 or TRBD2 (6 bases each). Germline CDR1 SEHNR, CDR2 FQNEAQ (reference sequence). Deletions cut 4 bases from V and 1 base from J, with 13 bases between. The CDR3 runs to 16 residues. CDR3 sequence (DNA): TGTGCCAGCAGCTCCCCCGGGGGCGGGAACACCGGGGAGCTGTTTTTT. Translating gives CASSSPGGGNTGELFF.

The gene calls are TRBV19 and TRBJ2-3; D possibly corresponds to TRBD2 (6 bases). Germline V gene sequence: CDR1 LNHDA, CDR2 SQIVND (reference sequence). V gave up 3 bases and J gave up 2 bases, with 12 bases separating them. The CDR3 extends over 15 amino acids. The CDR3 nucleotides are TGTGCCAGTAGTATGGCGGGGACCTACACAGATACGCAGTATTTT. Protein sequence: CASSMAGTYTDTQYF.

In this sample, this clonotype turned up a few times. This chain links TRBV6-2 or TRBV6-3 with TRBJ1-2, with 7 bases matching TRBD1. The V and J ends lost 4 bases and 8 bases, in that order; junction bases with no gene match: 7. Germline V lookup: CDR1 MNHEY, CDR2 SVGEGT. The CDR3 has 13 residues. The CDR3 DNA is TGTGCCAGCAGTTGGACAGGATCGAAAGGCTACACCTTC. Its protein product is CASSWTGSKGYTF.

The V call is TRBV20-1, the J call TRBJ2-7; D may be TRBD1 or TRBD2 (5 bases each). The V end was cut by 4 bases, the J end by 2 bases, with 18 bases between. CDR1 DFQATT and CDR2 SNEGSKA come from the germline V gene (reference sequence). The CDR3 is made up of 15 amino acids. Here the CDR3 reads CSATLDRDGTYEQYF. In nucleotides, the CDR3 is TGCAGTGCTACCTTAGACCGGGACGGAACCTACGAGCAGTACTTC.

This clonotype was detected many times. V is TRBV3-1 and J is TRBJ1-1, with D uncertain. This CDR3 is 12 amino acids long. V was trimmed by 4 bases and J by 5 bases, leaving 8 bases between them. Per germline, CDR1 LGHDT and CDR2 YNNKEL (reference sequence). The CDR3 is CASSPGGTEAFF. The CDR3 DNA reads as TGTGCCAGCAGCCCCGGAGGGACTGAAGCTTTCTTT.

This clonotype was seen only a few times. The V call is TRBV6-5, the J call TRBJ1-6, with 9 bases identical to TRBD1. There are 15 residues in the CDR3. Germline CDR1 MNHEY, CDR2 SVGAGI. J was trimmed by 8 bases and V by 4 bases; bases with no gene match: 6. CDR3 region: CASSWDRVGHSPLHF. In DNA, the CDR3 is TGTGCCAGCAGTTGGGACAGGGTCGGACATTCACCCCTCCACTTT.

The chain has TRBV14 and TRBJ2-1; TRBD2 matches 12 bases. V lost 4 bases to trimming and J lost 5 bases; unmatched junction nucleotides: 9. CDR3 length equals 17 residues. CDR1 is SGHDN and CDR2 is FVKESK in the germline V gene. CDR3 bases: TGTGCCAGCAGCCTGAGACGGACTAGCGGGATGAACAATGAGCAGTTCTTC. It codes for CASSLRRTSGMNNEQFF.

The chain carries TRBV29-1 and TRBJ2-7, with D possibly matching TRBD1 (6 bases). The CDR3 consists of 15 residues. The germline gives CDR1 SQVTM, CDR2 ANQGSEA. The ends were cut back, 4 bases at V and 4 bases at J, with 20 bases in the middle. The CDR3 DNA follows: TGCAGCGTTGCGGGCTCTGCGGACAGTAGATACGAGCAGTACTTC. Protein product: CSVAGSADSRYEQYF.

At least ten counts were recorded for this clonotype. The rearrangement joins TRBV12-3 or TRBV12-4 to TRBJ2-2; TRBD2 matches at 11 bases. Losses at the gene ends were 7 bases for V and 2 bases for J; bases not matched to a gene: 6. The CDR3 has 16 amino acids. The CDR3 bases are TGTGCCAGCACCCGGCTAGCGGGGGGCAACACCGGGGAGCTGTTTTTT. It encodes CASTRLAGGNTGELFF.

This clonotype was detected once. DNA of the CDR3: TGTGCCAGCGGGGGGGAGTGGACTGAAGCTTTCTTT. It is translated as CASGGEWTEAFF. J is TRBJ1-1 and V is TRBV2; perhaps TRBD1 as D (5 bases). The CDR3 contains 12 residues. From germline, CDR1 is SNHLY and CDR2 FYNNEI. Trimming took 8 bases from V and 5 from J, leaving 12 bases between them.

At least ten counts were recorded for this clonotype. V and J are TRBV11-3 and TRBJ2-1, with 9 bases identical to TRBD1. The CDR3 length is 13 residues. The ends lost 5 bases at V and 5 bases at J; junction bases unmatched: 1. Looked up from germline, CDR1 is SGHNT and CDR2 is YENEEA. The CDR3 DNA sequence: TGTGCCAGCAGCCGGACAGGGGACAATGAGCAGTTCTTC. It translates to CASSRTGDNEQFF.

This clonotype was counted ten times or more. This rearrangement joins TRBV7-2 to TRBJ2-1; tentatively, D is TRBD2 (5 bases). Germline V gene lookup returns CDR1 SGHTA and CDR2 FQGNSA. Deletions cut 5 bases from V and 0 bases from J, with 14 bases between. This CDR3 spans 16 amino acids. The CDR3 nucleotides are TGTGCCAGCAGCCCCGGGGTGTCTAGCTCCTACAATGAGCAGTTCTTC. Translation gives CASSPGVSSSYNEQFF. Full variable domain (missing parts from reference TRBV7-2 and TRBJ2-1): GAGVSQSPSNKVTEKGKDVELRCDPISGHTALYWYRQSLGQGLEFLIYFQGNSAPDKSGLPSDRFSAERTGGSVSTLTIQRTQQEDSAVYLCASSPGVSSSYNEQFFGPGTRLTVL.

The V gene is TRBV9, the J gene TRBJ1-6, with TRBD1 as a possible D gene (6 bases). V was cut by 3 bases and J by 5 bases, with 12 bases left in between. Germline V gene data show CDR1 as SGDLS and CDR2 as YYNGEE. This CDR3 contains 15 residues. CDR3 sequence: CASSATGLNNSPLHF. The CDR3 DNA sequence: TGTGCCAGCAGCGCAACAGGGTTGAATAATTCACCCCTCCACTTT.

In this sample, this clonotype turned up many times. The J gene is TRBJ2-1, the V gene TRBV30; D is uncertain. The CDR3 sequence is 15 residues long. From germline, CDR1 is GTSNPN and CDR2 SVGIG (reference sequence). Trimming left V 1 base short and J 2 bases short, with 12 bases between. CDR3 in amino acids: CAWSGVVLTYNEQFF. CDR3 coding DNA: TGTGCCTGGAGTGGGGTCGTTTTAACCTACAATGAGCAGTTCTTC.

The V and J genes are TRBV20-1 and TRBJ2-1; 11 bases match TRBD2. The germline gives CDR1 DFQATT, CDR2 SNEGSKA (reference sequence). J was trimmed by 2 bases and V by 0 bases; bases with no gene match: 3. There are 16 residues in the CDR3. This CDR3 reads CSARDRLAGTYNEQFF. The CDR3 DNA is TGCAGTGCTAGAGATCGACTAGCGGGGACCTACAATGAGCAGTTCTTC.

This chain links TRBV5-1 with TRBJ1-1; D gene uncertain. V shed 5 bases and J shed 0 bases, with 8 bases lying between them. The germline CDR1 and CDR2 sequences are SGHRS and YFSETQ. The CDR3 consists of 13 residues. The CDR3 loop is CASRREMNTEAFF. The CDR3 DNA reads TGCGCCAGCAGAAGAGAGATGAACACTGAAGCTTTCTTT.

CDR3 protein: CASSDRAYEQYF. The CDR3 nucleotides are TGTGCCAGCAGTGACAGGGCCTACGAGCAGTACTTC. V is TRBV2 and J is TRBJ2-7; a possible D gene is TRBD1 (5 bases). Germline CDR1 and CDR2: SNHLY and FYNNEI. This CDR3 contains 12 residues. The V end lost 3 bases, the J end lost 2 bases, and 5 bases lay between the germline ends. Together with reference TRBV2 and TRBJ2-7, the CDR3 gives the full variable domain: EPEVTQTPSHQVTQMGQEVILRCVPISNHLYFYWYRQILGQKVEFLVSFYNNEISEKSEIFDDQFSVERPDGSNFTLKIRSTKLEDSAMYFCASSDRAYEQYFGPGTRLTVT.

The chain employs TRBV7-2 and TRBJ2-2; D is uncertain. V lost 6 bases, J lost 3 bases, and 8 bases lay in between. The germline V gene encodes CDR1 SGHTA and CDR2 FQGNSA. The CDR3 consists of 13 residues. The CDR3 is CASRPPDTGELFF. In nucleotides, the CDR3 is TGTGCCAGCAGGCCGCCGGACACCGGGGAGCTGTTTTTT.

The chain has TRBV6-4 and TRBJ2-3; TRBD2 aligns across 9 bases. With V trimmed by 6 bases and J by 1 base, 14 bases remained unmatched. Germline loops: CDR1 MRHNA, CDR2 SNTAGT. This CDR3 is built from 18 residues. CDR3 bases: TGTGCCAGCAGCCACGGGCTAGCGGGGCAACCGGGCACAGATACGCAGTATTTT. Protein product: CASSHGLAGQPGTDTQYF.

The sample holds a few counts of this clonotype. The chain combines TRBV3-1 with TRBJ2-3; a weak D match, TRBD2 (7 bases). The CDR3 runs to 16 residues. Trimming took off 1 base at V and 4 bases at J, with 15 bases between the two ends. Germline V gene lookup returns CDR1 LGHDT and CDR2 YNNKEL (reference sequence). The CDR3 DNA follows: TGTGCCAGCAGCCAAGGTAACGGGGGGCAAGCAGATACGCAGTATTTT. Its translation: CASSQGNGGQADTQYF.

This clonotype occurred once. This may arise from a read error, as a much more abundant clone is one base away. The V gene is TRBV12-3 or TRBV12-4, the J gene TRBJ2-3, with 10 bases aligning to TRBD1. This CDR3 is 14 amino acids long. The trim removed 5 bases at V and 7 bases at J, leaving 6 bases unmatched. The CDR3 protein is CASSLRQGAYTQYF. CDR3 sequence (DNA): TGTGCCAGCAGTCTACGACAGGGGGCCTATACGCAGTATTTT.

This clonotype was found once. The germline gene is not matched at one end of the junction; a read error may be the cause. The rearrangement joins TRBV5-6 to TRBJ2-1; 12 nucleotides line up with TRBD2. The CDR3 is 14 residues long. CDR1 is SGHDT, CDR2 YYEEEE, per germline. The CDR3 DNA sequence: TGTGCCAGCGGAACGACTAGCGGGAGTAATGAGCAGTCCTTC. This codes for CASGTTSGSNEQSF.

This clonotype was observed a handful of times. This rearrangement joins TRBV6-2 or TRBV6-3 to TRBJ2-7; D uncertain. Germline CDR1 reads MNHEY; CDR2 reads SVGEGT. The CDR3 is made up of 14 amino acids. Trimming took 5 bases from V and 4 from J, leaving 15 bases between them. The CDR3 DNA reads TGTGCCAGCAGTCCCCGGCCAATCTCATACGAGCAGTACTTC. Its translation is CASSPRPISYEQYF.

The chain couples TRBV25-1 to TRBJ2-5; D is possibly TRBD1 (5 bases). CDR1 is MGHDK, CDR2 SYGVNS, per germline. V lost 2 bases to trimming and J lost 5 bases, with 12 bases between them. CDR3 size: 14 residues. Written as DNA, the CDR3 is TGTGCCAGCAGTGAAAGGGGTAGCCGGGAGACCCAGTACTTC. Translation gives CASSERGSRETQYF.

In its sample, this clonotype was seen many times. The CDR3 loop reads CSVGTVETQYF. The CDR3 region has the DNA TGCAGCGTTGGGACAGTAGAGACCCAGTACTTC. The chain has TRBV29-1 and TRBJ2-5; D possibly corresponds to TRBD1 (6 bases). There are 11 residues in the CDR3. With 4 bases removed from V and 4 bases from J, the gap between germline ends came to 7 bases. Per germline, CDR1 SQVTM and CDR2 ANQGSEA.

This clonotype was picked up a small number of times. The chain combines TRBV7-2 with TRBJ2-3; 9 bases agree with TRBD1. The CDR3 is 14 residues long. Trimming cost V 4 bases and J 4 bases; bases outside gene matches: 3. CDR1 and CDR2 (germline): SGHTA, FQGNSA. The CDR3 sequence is CASSSGQGSDTQYF. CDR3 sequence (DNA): TGTGCCAGCAGCTCCGGACAGGGGTCAGATACGCAGTATTTT.

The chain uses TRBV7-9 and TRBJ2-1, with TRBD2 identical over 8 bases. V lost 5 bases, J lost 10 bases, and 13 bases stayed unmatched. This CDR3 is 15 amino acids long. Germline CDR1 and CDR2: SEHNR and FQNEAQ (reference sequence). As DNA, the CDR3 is TGTGCCAGCAGCGCAACGGGACTAGTGGGTGGCGAGCAGTTCTTC. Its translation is CASSATGLVGGEQFF. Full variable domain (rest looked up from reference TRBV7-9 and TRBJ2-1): DTGVSQNPRHKITKRGQNVTFRCDPISEHNRLYWYRQTLGQGPEFLTYFQNEAQLEKSRLLSDRFSAERPKGSFSTLEIQRTEQGDSAMYLCASSATGLVGGEQFFGPGTRLTVL.